The 25 T cell receptor beta chains listed next were all sequenced from one sample in a study of CD8+CD57+ T cells in acquired aplastic anemia. Those patients picked for sequencing had displayed CD8+CD57+ cell expansion on flow cytometry. Profiling that covered TCR beta VDJ and CDR3 relied on genomic DNA as its template. TCRdb re-analysed the reads in MiXCR, keeping a single row per CDR3 protein. The sample holds roughly 280,000 distinct CDR3 sequences, 45% to 65% seen once. Sequencing was performed on sorted CD4+, CD8+, or CD8+CD57+ T cells (not recorded which) from PBMCs. The receptor source for this set is a human donor with aplastic anemia.

V and J are TRBV20-1 and TRBJ2-5, with 7 bases identical to TRBD1. CDR3 size: 12 residues. Germline CDR1 and CDR2: DFQATT and SNEGSKA (reference sequence). Trimming took 6 bases from V and 5 from J; bases not matched to a gene: 6. The CDR3 region is CSARGFGETQYF. The CDR3 DNA follows: TGCAGTGCCAGGGGGTTTGGGGAGACCCAGTACTTC.

This clonotype has more than one count but fewer than ten. The chain links TRBV15 to TRBJ2-7; TRBD1 is a possible D gene (5 bases). The CDR3 is 14 amino acids. CDR1 is LNHNV, CDR2 YYDKDF, per germline (reference sequence). V gave up 1 base and J gave up 2 bases, with 9 bases separating them. The CDR3 reads CATSRGQNAYEQYF. The CDR3 nucleotides read TGTGCCACCAGCAGAGGACAGAATGCCTACGAGCAGTACTTC.

The table lists this clonotype with many counts. The rearrangement uses TRBV6-2 or TRBV6-3 and TRBJ1-1; D gene unclear. Trimming removed 5 bases at V and 0 bases at J, with 10 bases between. In germline, CDR1 is MNHEY, CDR2 SVGEGT. The CDR3 is 14 residues long. CDR3 in amino acids: CASSPPGLNTEAFF. In DNA form, the CDR3 reads TGTGCCAGCAGTCCCCCCGGGCTGAACACTGAAGCTTTCTTT.

V usage is TRBV6-5 and J usage is TRBJ2-2; a weak D match, TRBD2 (5 bases). The CDR3 is made up of 13 amino acids. The germline CDR1 and CDR2 sequences are MNHEY and SVGAGI. V lost 6 bases and J 6 bases, leaving 11 bases between the germline ends. The CDR3 DNA reads as TGTGCCAGCAGCCACGGGGAAGCCGGGGAGCTGTTTTTT. It codes for CASSHGEAGELFF.

The chain recombines TRBV2 with TRBJ2-3; D remains ambiguous. Trimming left V 2 bases short and J 2 bases short, with 8 bases between. Germline CDR1 and CDR2: SNHLY and FYNNEI. The CDR3 is 14 amino acids. CDR3 residues: CASSETFLTDTQYF. CDR3 nucleotides: TGTGCCAGCAGTGAAACTTTTCTCACAGATACGCAGTATTTT.

The rearrangement joins TRBV7-9 to TRBJ1-2; D unclear. CDR3 length: 13 amino acids. V was cut by 1 base and J by 7 bases, with 10 bases left in between. Germline lookup yields CDR1 SEHNR and CDR2 FQNEAQ (reference sequence). The CDR3 DNA follows: TGTGCCAGCAGCTTAGTGGCAGGAGGTGGCTACACCTTC. Residues: CASSLVAGGGYTF.

The V call is TRBV7-8, the J call TRBJ1-3; no clear D gene. The CDR3 covers 14 residues. The germline CDR1 and CDR2 sequences are SGHVS and FQNEAQ. V dropped 5 bases and J dropped 4 bases, with 12 bases sitting between them. The CDR3 DNA reads TGTGCCAGCAGCCCCGTCCAGAGCGGAAACACCATATATTTT. Translation: CASSPVQSGNTIYF.

V usage is TRBV7-2 and J usage is TRBJ2-3, with a tentative D call TRBD1 (6 bases). Germline V gene data show CDR1 as SGHTA and CDR2 as FQGNSA. The ends were cut back, 5 bases at V and 3 bases at J, with 15 bases in the middle. The CDR3 runs to 15 residues. The DNA of the CDR3 is TGTGCCAGCAGCCAAGACCCAGGGGAGACAGATACGCAGTATTTT. Residues: CASSQDPGETDTQYF. The full variable domain, rest sourced from reference TRBV7-2 and TRBJ2-3, is GAGVSQSPSNKVTEKGKDVELRCDPISGHTALYWYRQSLGQGLEFLIYFQGNSAPDKSGLPSDRFSAERTGGSVSTLTIQRTQQEDSAVYLCASSQDPGETDTQYFGPGTRLTVL.

This rearrangement joins TRBV2 to TRBJ1-6; D is possibly TRBD1 (6 bases). Germline values: CDR1 SNHLY, CDR2 FYNNEI. The CDR3 is 14 residues long. Between the trimmed V and J ends, which lost 4 bases and 10 bases, there was a span of 14 bases. The CDR3 DNA is TGTGCCAGCAGTGTGTTGGGGGCAGGATCACCCCTCCACTTT. Residues: CASSVLGAGSPLHF.

The rearrangement uses TRBV20-1 and TRBJ2-3; D is tentatively TRBD1 or TRBD2 (5 bases each). Trimming shortened V by 3 bases and J by 8 bases, and 18 bases separated the two germline ends. This CDR3 spans 14 amino acids. Germline CDR1 is DFQATT and CDR2 is SNEGSKA (reference sequence). CDR3 sequence: CSASPGRLLVTQYF. In DNA, the CDR3 is TGCAGTGCTAGCCCGGGGCGGCTACTAGTTACGCAGTATTTT.

For this clonotype: Given the absence of the conserved phenylalanine or tryptophan at the CDR3 end, a read error is likely. Because the CDR3's place on the DNA is in doubt, the DNA is left out and the CDR3 is given as listed by TCRdb. The chain uses TRBV5-1 and TRBJ1-6; the DNA was not compared with TRBD1, the D call given in the table. The germline V gene encodes CDR1 SGHRS and CDR2 YFSETQ. The length of the CDR3 is 9 amino acids, counting both ends. CDR3 residues: CASSLGRGL.

The J gene is TRBJ2-5, the V gene TRBV7-2; 11 bases are a match to TRBD2. V lost 5 bases, J lost 5 bases, and 7 bases stayed unmatched. Germline loops: CDR1 SGHTA, CDR2 FQGNSA. The CDR3 is 15 residues long. The CDR3 sequence: CASSIVAGGSETQYF. Written as DNA, the CDR3 is TGTGCCAGCAGCATCGTAGCGGGAGGGTCCGAGACCCAGTACTTC.

At least ten counts were recorded for this clonotype. This chain links TRBV5-4 with TRBJ2-1, with 10 bases aligning to TRBD2. The CDR3 loop spans 17 amino acids. The V and J ends lost 0 bases and 0 bases, in that order; junction bases with no gene match: 3. The germline V gene has CDR1 SGHNT and CDR2 YYREEE (reference sequence). The CDR3, as DNA: TGTGCCAGCAGCTTGGCGGCTAGCGGGGGCTCCTACAATGAGCAGTTCTTC. This gives the protein CASSLAASGGSYNEQFF.

The chain links TRBV7-2 to TRBJ1-2, with 10 bases matching TRBD1. The germline V gene encodes CDR1 SGHTA and CDR2 FQGNSA. With 4 bases clipped from V and 10 bases from J, the junction kept 6 bases outside the gene matches. The CDR3 consists of 13 residues. CDR3 sequence reads: CASSSSGTGAYTF. The CDR3 coding sequence is TGTGCCAGCAGCTCATCCGGGACAGGGGCCTACACCTTC.

The chain employs TRBV29-1 and TRBJ2-7; D not certain. CDR1 SQVTM and CDR2 ANQGSEA come from the germline V gene. The ends were cut back, 4 bases at V and 5 bases at J, with 12 bases in the middle. The CDR3 extends over 12 amino acids. Here the CDR3 reads CSVAHLTHEQYF. CDR3 sequence (DNA): TGCAGCGTTGCACACCTAACCCACGAGCAGTACTTC.

The rearrangement uses TRBV5-4 and TRBJ2-5; D might be TRBD2 (6 bases). The V gene's germline CDR1 is SGHNT and CDR2 YYREEE (reference sequence). This CDR3 has 15 residues. V gave up 3 bases and J gave up 0 bases, with 12 bases separating them. The CDR3 protein is CASSSTGEYQETQYF. DNA of the CDR3: TGTGCCAGCAGCTCCACGGGAGAGTACCAAGAGACCCAGTACTTC.

This clonotype was observed at least ten times. The chain carries TRBV6-6 and TRBJ2-1; D may be TRBD1 or TRBD2 (5 bases each). Deletions cut 4 bases from V and 5 bases from J, with 15 bases between. Germline lookup yields CDR1 MNHNY and CDR2 SVGAGI (reference sequence). This CDR3 contains 15 residues. The CDR3 sequence is CASSSGPTRNNEQFF. Written as DNA, the CDR3 is TGTGCCAGCAGTTCGGGGCCGACAAGAAACAATGAGCAGTTCTTC.

The genes are TRBV20-1 and TRBJ2-5; a weak D match, TRBD2 (7 bases). This CDR3 has 15 residues. The V gene's germline CDR1 is DFQATT and CDR2 SNEGSKA (reference sequence). The V end lost 3 bases, the J end lost 1 base, and 15 bases lay between the germline ends. CDR3 sequence reads: CSASEGGATQETQYF. For the CDR3, the DNA is TGCAGTGCTAGTGAGGGGGGGGCCACCCAAGAGACCCAGTACTTC.

This clonotype appeared many times. CDR3 amino acids: CASSLAGGSAAREQYF. For the CDR3, the DNA is TGTGCCAGCAGCTTGGCCGGCGGGAGTGCCGCTAGGGAGCAGTACTTC. The V and J genes are TRBV5-8 and TRBJ2-7; the match to TRBD2 covers 7 bases. The CDR3 runs to 16 residues. CDR1 and CDR2 from the germline V gene are SGHTS and YDEGEE. V trimming: 0 bases; J trimming: 7 bases; junction bases outside the gene matches: 13.

The CDR3 sequence: CATQRGAYNEQFF. In DNA form, the CDR3 reads TGTGCCACCCAGCGGGGGGCTTACAATGAGCAGTTCTTC. This chain joins TRBV15 and TRBJ2-1; 9 positions match TRBD2. After removal of 8 bases from V and 4 bases from J, the junction contained 3 bases not matched to a gene. The CDR3 totals 13 residues. CDR1 LNHNV and CDR2 YYDKDF come from the germline V gene (reference sequence). Full variable domain (outside the CDR3, taken from reference TRBV15 and TRBJ2-1): DAMVIQNPRYQVTQFGKPVTLSCSQTLNHNVMYWYQQKSSQAPKLLFHYYDKDFNNEADTPDNFQSRRPNTSFCFLDIRSPGLGDTAMYLCATQRGAYNEQFFGPGTRLTVL.

This clonotype occurred many times. This chain joins TRBV2 and TRBJ1-5; D gene unclear. Germline loops: CDR1 SNHLY, CDR2 FYNNEI. Trimming stripped 4 bases from V and 4 bases from J, with 5 bases between. The CDR3 has 12 amino acids. As DNA, the CDR3 is TGTGCCAGCAGTGGGAATAATCAGCCCCAGCATTTT. Amino acids: CASSGNNQPQHF.

This clonotype has at least ten counts. The V gene is TRBV2, the J gene TRBJ2-1, with TRBD2 matching 7 bases. V dropped 6 bases and J dropped 1; count of bases not matched to a gene: 6. Germline V lookup: CDR1 SNHLY, CDR2 FYNNEI. This CDR3 comprises 15 residues. In nucleotides, the CDR3 is TGTGCCAGCAGCCTAGAGGGACTATCCTACAATGAGCAGTTCTTC. This codes for CASSLEGLSYNEQFF.

This clonotype was counted ten times or more. This chain links TRBV5-1 with TRBJ2-3; TRBD2 matches at 12 bases. After removal of 3 bases from V and 0 bases from J, the junction contained 8 bases not matched to a gene. The CDR3 spans 18 residues. Germline-derived CDR1 and CDR2 are SGHRS and YFSETQ. The CDR3 DNA sequence: TGCGCCAGCAGCTCGGCCTCGACTAGCGGGAGTAGCACAGATACGCAGTATTTT. As protein: CASSSASTSGSSTDTQYF.

The CDR3, as DNA: TGCAGCGTTGTCGGGAGGGAAGAGACCCAGTACTTC. This sequence encodes CSVVGREETQYF. V usage is TRBV29-1 and J usage is TRBJ2-5; 8 bases line up with TRBD2. This CDR3 is 12 amino acids long. Germline V gene sequence: CDR1 SQVTM, CDR2 ANQGSEA. V trimming: 4 bases; J trimming: 3 bases; junction bases outside the gene matches: 1.

The rearrangement joins TRBV19 to TRBJ1-2; the match to TRBD1 covers 11 bases. The CDR3 spans 13 residues. The junction had 8 bases not matched to a gene; V was cut back by 9 bases and J by 8 bases. Germline-derived CDR1 and CDR2 are LNHDA and SQIVND (reference sequence). CDR3 bases: TGTGCCAGCCGGGACAGGGGGAAGTGGGGCTACACCTTC. Its translation is CASRDRGKWGYTF.